Each of the 24 T cell receptor beta chains below was sequenced from the same sample in a study of shared clonotypes between healthy human individuals. Here immunoSEQ multiplex PCR was the method, and the copy in TCRdb shows in-frame clones only, minus some. The sample has around 2.1 million clones; about 94% are singletons. Sequencing was performed on naive CD4+ T cells sorted from blood. Subset: CD45RA+ positively selected. Receptors were obtained from a man aged 18-30 years in good health.

The chain is built from TRBV4-3 and TRBJ1-1; D call uncertain. Looked up from germline, CDR1 is LGHNA and CDR2 is YSLEER. The CDR3 is 15 residues long. V was cut by 0 bases and J by 2 bases, with 10 bases left in between. The CDR3 DNA is TGCGCCAGCAGCCAAGATCGGGCAGCCAACACTGAAGCTTTCTTT. As protein: CASSQDRAANTEAFF.

For this clone: The sample contains more than one DNA sequence encoding this CDR3. V usage is TRBV30 and J usage is TRBJ1-6, with D hard to call. Germline V lookup: CDR1 GTSNPN, CDR2 SVGIG (reference sequence). V was trimmed by 3 bases and J by 3 bases, leaving 6 bases between them. CDR3 size: 13 residues. This CDR3 is CAWRGGYNSPLHF. DNA of the CDR3: TGTGCCTGGAGAGGAGGCTATAATTCACCCCTCCACTTT.

This clone appeared a single time. V gene TRBV28 combines with J gene TRBJ1-5; D is possibly TRBD1 (5 bases). V lost 3 bases to trimming and J lost 4 bases, with 19 bases between them. The CDR3 runs 17 residues. Germline V gene data show CDR1 as MDHEN and CDR2 as SYDVKM. The CDR3 reads CASSFSGSNILNQPQHF. The DNA of the CDR3 is TGTGCCAGCAGTTTTTCAGGGTCGAACATCTTAAATCAGCCCCAGCATTTT.

The chain combines TRBV5-1 with TRBJ1-3; 7 bases agree with TRBD1. The germline CDR1 and CDR2 sequences are SGHRS and YFSETQ. Trimming removed 7 bases from V and 0 bases from J; junction bases left unmatched: 7. The CDR3 covers 15 residues. The CDR3 DNA is TGCGCCAGCTCTCAGGGGGGGATCTCTGGAAACACCATATATTTT. Amino acids: CASSQGGISGNTIYF.

This sequence joins TRBV5-1 and TRBJ2-7; 11 nucleotides agree with TRBD2. Germline assignment: CDR1 SGHRS and CDR2 YFSETQ. Trimming removed 4 bases from V and 2 bases from J; junction bases left unmatched: 11. This CDR3 spans 17 amino acids. The CDR3 nucleotides are TGCGCCAGCAGCCAGGGGATACTAGCGGGAGCCCCCTACGAGCAGTACTTC. Translation: CASSQGILAGAPYEQYF. The variable domain in full, with the rest retrieved from reference TRBV5-1 and TRBJ2-7, is KAGVTQTPRYLIKTRGQQVTLSCSPISGHRSVSWYQQTPGQGLQFLFEYFSETQRNKGNFPGRFSGRQFSNSRSEMNVSTLELGDSALYLCASSQGILAGAPYEQYFGPGTRLTVT.

The chain combines TRBV7-6 with TRBJ2-1, with 11 nucleotides matching TRBD2. Trimming took 1 base from V and 6 from J; bases not matched to a gene: 8. This CDR3 is 17 amino acids long. The germline CDR1 and CDR2 sequences are SGHVS and FNYEAQ. The CDR3 protein is CASSLDGGLAGGNEQFF. CDR3 nucleotide sequence: TGTGCCAGCAGCTTAGATGGTGGTCTAGCGGGAGGCAATGAGCAGTTCTTC.

The genes are TRBV4-2 and TRBJ2-2; D call uncertain. The CDR3 has 14 amino acids. Germline values: CDR1 LGHNA, CDR2 YNFKEQ. V was trimmed by 1 base and J by 5 bases, leaving 8 bases between them. The CDR3 DNA reads TGTGCCAGCAGCCAAGTCACGGAAACCGGGGAGCTGTTTTTT. As protein: CASSQVTETGELFF.

The chain links TRBV7-2 to TRBJ2-7; the match to TRBD2 covers 7 bases. The CDR3 is made up of 15 amino acids. The V segment lost 5 bases and the J segment 4 bases; nucleotides outside the gene matches: 11. The germline gives CDR1 SGHTA, CDR2 FQGNSA. For the CDR3, the DNA is TGTGCCAGCAGCCCGGTGGCTAGCGGCCAATACGAGCAGTACTTC. Amino acid sequence: CASSPVASGQYEQYF.

The chain joins TRBV18 to TRBJ2-1; D call uncertain. CDR1 is KGHSH and CDR2 is LQKENI in the germline V gene. The V end was cut by 6 bases, the J end by 0 bases, with 12 bases between. The CDR3 loop spans 15 amino acids. In DNA form, the CDR3 reads TGTGCCAGCTCCCAGTATCCGAGCTCCTACAATGAGCAGTTCTTC. This encodes CASSQYPSSYNEQFF.

The chain links TRBV2 to TRBJ2-7; D unresolved. The CDR3 is made up of 11 amino acids. V was trimmed by 6 bases and J by 4 bases, leaving 7 bases between them. CDR1 is SNHLY, CDR2 FYNNEI, per germline. CDR3 loop: CASSQQYEQYF. CDR3 nucleotides: TGTGCCAGCAGCCAGCAGTACGAGCAGTACTTC.

The rearrangement links TRBV5-4 to TRBJ2-1; D is unresolved. The CDR3 covers 16 residues. Trimming stripped 1 base from V and 0 bases from J, with 11 bases between. Germline V gene sequence: CDR1 SGHNT, CDR2 YYREEE (reference sequence). Here the CDR3 DNA reads TGTGCCAGCAGCTTGAACCCGGCCAGCTCCTACAATGAGCAGTTCTTC. Its translation is CASSLNPASSYNEQFF.

As for this clone: Other DNA sequences in this sample translate to the same CDR3. The chain recombines TRBV5-4 with TRBJ1-3; 8 nucleotides line up with TRBD1. Losses at the gene ends were 4 bases for V and 3 bases for J; bases not matched to a gene: 3. The germline V gene has CDR1 SGHNT and CDR2 YYREEE (reference sequence). CDR3 length: 14 amino acids. CDR3 amino acids: CASSLGQGGNTIYF. The CDR3 DNA is TGTGCCAGCAGCCTCGGACAGGGTGGAAACACCATATATTTT.

The chain couples TRBV9 to TRBJ1-3; D remains ambiguous. The ends were cut back, 4 bases at V and 0 bases at J, with 8 bases in the middle. CDR1 is SGDLS, CDR2 YYNGEE, per germline. The CDR3 sequence is 14 residues long. The CDR3 loop reads CASSPAGSGNTIYF. In DNA, the CDR3 is TGTGCCAGCAGCCCTGCAGGCTCTGGAAACACCATATATTTT.

This clone showed up just once. The gene calls are TRBV7-9 and TRBJ2-1, with a possible D match to TRBD2 (5 bases). Germline CDR1 is SEHNR and CDR2 is FQNEAQ (reference sequence). V dropped 0 bases and J dropped 0 bases, with 9 bases sitting between them. This CDR3 spans 16 amino acids. The CDR3: CASSLAEGPSYNEQFF. In DNA, the CDR3 is TGTGCCAGCAGCTTAGCTGAGGGCCCCTCCTACAATGAGCAGTTCTTC.

This sequence joins TRBV10-3 and TRBJ2-7; the match to TRBD1 covers 7 bases. V shed 10 bases, J shed 3 bases, and the junction held 3 bases outside the gene matches. The germline V gene encodes CDR1 ENHRY and CDR2 SYGVKD. There are 11 residues in the CDR3. CDR3 sequence (DNA): TGTGCCACCGGGACAGTCTACGAGCAGTACTTC. It codes for CATGTVYEQYF.

For this clone: The identical CDR3 is also encoded by other nucleotide sequences in the sample. V usage is TRBV2 and J usage is TRBJ1-2; TRBD1 agrees at 8 bases. The V segment lost 4 bases and the J segment 3 bases; nucleotides outside the gene matches: 1. Germline loops: CDR1 SNHLY, CDR2 FYNNEI. The CDR3 extends over 13 amino acids. CDR3 nucleotide sequence: TGTGCCAGCAGTGGACAGGGGTACTATGGCTACACCTTC. This sequence encodes CASSGQGYYGYTF. The full variable domain, rest sourced from reference TRBV2 and TRBJ1-2, is EPEVTQTPSHQVTQMGQEVILRCVPISNHLYFYWYRQILGQKVEFLVSFYNNEISEKSEIFDDQFSVERPDGSNFTLKIRSTKLEDSAMYFCASSGQGYYGYTFGSGTRLTVV.

The DNA of the CDR3 is TGCGCCAGCAGTAGGACAGTCGACACCGGGGAGCTGTTTTTT. Translated, it gives CASSRTVDTGELFF. The chain has TRBV5-1 and TRBJ2-2, with D maybe TRBD1 (6 bases). The CDR3 consists of 14 residues. Trimming cost V 5 bases and J 3 bases, with 11 bases left between them. CDR1 SGHRS and CDR2 YFSETQ come from the germline V gene.

This chain uses TRBV6-5 with TRBJ2-2; no clear D. The length of the CDR3 is 13 residues. V was cut by 6 bases and J by 5 bases, with 10 bases left in between. The germline CDR1 and CDR2 sequences are MNHEY and SVGAGI. The CDR3 DNA sequence: TGTGCCAGCAGACGGTTACTGACCGGGGAGCTGTTTTTT. This codes for CASRRLLTGELFF.

The rearrangement links TRBV7-8 to TRBJ2-1, with 12 nucleotides matching TRBD2. Germline CDR1 and CDR2: SGHVS and FQNEAQ. The ends lost 5 bases at V and 3 bases at J; junction bases unmatched: 5. This CDR3 has 16 amino acids. The CDR3 sequence: CASSPGLAGLYNEQFF. Here the CDR3 DNA reads TGTGCCAGCAGCCCCGGACTAGCGGGACTCTACAATGAGCAGTTCTTC.

This chain joins TRBV10-2 and TRBJ1-1; 8 nucleotides line up with TRBD1. Germline lookup yields CDR1 WSHSY and CDR2 SAAADI. This CDR3 is built from 14 residues. With 8 bases clipped from V and 0 bases from J, the junction kept 5 bases outside the gene matches. CDR3 nucleotide sequence: TGCGCCAGCGACAGGGGCGCAATGAACACTGAAGCTTTCTTT. Translating it yields CASDRGAMNTEAFF.

This chain joins TRBV9 and TRBJ2-7; 11 bases are a match to TRBD1. V shed 3 bases, J shed 2 bases, and the junction held 4 bases outside the gene matches. This CDR3 is built from 15 residues. Germline lookup yields CDR1 SGDLS and CDR2 YYNGEE. CDR3 loop: CASSARDRGTYEQYF. CDR3 in DNA: TGTGCCAGCAGCGCCCGGGACAGGGGGACCTACGAGCAGTACTTC.

This chain connects TRBV12-5 to TRBJ2-7; D gene ambiguous. The CDR3 length is 11 residues. V lost 6 bases to trimming and J lost 0 bases, with 3 bases between them. Looked up from germline, CDR1 is LGHNT and CDR2 is FRNRAP. The CDR3 reads CASGISYEQYF. The CDR3 region has the DNA TGTGCTAGTGGAATCTCCTACGAGCAGTACTTC. Looking up the rest from reference TRBV12-5 and TRBJ2-7 gives the full variable domain: DARVTQTPRHKVTEMGQEVTMRCQPILGHNTVFWYRQTMMQGLELLAYFRNRAPLDDSGMPKDRFSAEMPDATLATLKIQPSEPRDSAVYFCASGISYEQYFGPGTRLTVT.

In its sample, this clone was seen once. The chain carries TRBV6-4 and TRBJ2-6, with TRBD1 as a possible D gene (6 bases). The CDR3 totals 17 residues. Trimming took 2 bases from V and 4 from J, leaving 15 bases between them. Germline V CDR1 and CDR2: MRHNA, SNTAGT. The CDR3 DNA reads as TGTGCCAGCAGTGACCTCGACAGGAGAGCCGGGGCCAACGTCCTGACTTTC. It encodes CASSDLDRRAGANVLTF.

This clone was seen a single time. The sample contains more than one DNA sequence encoding this CDR3. The J gene is TRBJ2-7, the V gene TRBV7-2, with 8 bases identical to TRBD1. Germline V gives CDR1 SGHTA, CDR2 FQGNSA. This CDR3 spans 15 amino acids. J gave up 1 base and V 1 base, and 3 bases lay outside the gene matches. CDR3: CASSLGRTGSYEQYF. For the CDR3, the DNA is TGTGCCAGCAGCTTAGGCAGGACAGGGTCCTACGAGCAGTACTTC.